These 3 T cell receptor beta chains came from one sample sequenced in a study of blood T cell repertoires in COVID-19. Using immunoSEQ multiplex PCR, the repertoire was profiled, and TCRdb retains in-frame clones only, with some absent. This table holds 25,000 to 30,000 clones, over 70% found once. The sample consisted of peripheral blood. Every receptor here comes from a man between 45 and 60 years old with active or convalescent COVID-19.

V usage is TRBV10-3 and J usage is TRBJ1-5; 9 positions match TRBD1. This CDR3 contains 16 residues. Germline CDR1 reads ENHRY; CDR2 reads SYGVKD. V shed 7 bases and J 3 bases; nucleotides not matched to a gene: 10. The DNA of the CDR3 is TGTGCCATCAAGCTAAAGAGGACAGGGGTCAATCAGCCCCAGCATTTT. Translating gives CAIKLKRTGVNQPQHF.

The V gene is TRBV7-2, the J gene TRBJ2-5; 7 bases map to TRBD2. V shed 5 bases, J shed 3 bases, and the junction held 9 bases outside the gene matches. Germline CDR1 and CDR2: SGHTA and FQGNSA. The CDR3 consists of 15 residues. The CDR3 sequence: CASSLEAGPKETQYF. The DNA for the CDR3 is TGTGCCAGCAGCCTAGAAGCGGGGCCTAAAGAGACCCAGTACTTC.

This sequence joins TRBV14 and TRBJ2-7; D ambiguous. The CDR3 is made up of 12 amino acids. V gave up 4 bases and J gave up 12 bases, with 16 bases separating them. Germline CDR1 reads SGHDN; CDR2 reads FVKESK. DNA for the CDR3: TGTGCCAGCAGCCTATATAGCTCTATTCGGTACTTC. Residues: CASSLYSSIRYF.